These 8 T cell receptor beta chains were sequenced from one sample in a study of blood T cell repertoires in COVID-19. Libraries were prepared by immunoSEQ multiplex PCR; TCRdb keeps only in-frame clonotypes and omits some of them. The sample holds approximately 120,000 clones; about 75% are singletons and the top ten take around 20%. The sequenced material came from peripheral blood. The receptors shown here come from a man aged 80 or over with acute or convalescent COVID-19.

This clone was seen just once. The chain is built from TRBV27 and TRBJ2-6; D is ambiguous. The CDR3 totals 14 residues. V was shortened by 7 bases and J by 0 bases, with 7 bases between the two germline ends. Germline-derived CDR1 and CDR2 are MNHEY and SMNVEV (reference sequence). The CDR3, as DNA: TGTGCCAGCACCCTATACTCTGGGGCCAACGTCCTGACTTTC. Translated, it gives CASTLYSGANVLTF.

The J gene is TRBJ1-4, the V gene TRBV25-1; D gene ambiguous. The V gene lost 3 bases and the J gene lost 8 bases, with 13 bases spanning the gap. The CDR3 spans 14 residues. CDR1 is MGHDK, CDR2 SYGVNS, per germline. The CDR3 nucleotides are TGTGCCAGCAGTGATAGAGGGTCGGGGGAAAAACTGTTTTTT. Protein: CASSDRGSGEKLFF.

The chain uses TRBV27 and TRBJ2-7; 7 bases match TRBD1. Germline V gives CDR1 MNHEY, CDR2 SMNVEV (reference sequence). This CDR3 comprises 13 residues. V trimming: 6 bases; J trimming: 5 bases; junction bases outside the gene matches: 7. CDR3 sequence: CASRDRFLNEQYF. The CDR3 DNA is TGTGCCAGCAGGGACAGGTTCTTAAACGAGCAGTACTTC.

V is TRBV11-2 and J is TRBJ2-3, with a possible D match to TRBD2 (6 bases). This CDR3 has 16 residues. Germline assignment: CDR1 SGHAT and CDR2 FQNNGV. V lost 5 bases, J lost 2 bases, and 17 bases lay in between. The CDR3 here is CASSRTMGGFTDTQYF. The CDR3 nucleotides are TGTGCCAGCAGCCGCACCATGGGGGGTTTCACAGATACGCAGTATTTT.

There are a few counts of this clone. CDR3 protein: CSVEASGVDTQYF. CDR3 bases: TGCAGCGTTGAGGCTAGCGGGGTAGATACGCAGTATTTT. V is TRBV29-1 and J is TRBJ2-3; 9 bases agree with TRBD2. V shed 3 bases, J shed 5 bases, and the junction held 3 bases outside the gene matches. CDR3 length: 13 residues. CDR1 and CDR2 (germline): SQVTM, ANQGSEA.

The chain is built from TRBV3-1 (or the pseudogene TRBV3-2) and TRBJ2-5; maybe TRBD2 (5 bases). V lost 0 bases and J 1 base, leaving 9 bases between the germline ends. Germline loops: CDR1 LGHDT, CDR2 YNNKEL (reference sequence). This CDR3 spans 15 amino acids. In DNA form, the CDR3 reads TGTGCCAGCAGCCAAGATGGAGGAGTCCAAGAGACCCAGTACTTC. This translates into CASSQDGGVQETQYF.

The genes are TRBV3-1 (or the pseudogene TRBV3-2) and TRBJ2-4, with a tentative D call TRBD1 (5 bases). Germline CDR1 and CDR2: LGHDT and YNNKEL (reference sequence). Trimming cost V 2 bases and J 5 bases, with 7 bases left between them. This CDR3 comprises 13 residues. Here the CDR3 reads CASSQLTENIQYF. In nucleotides, the CDR3 is TGTGCCAGCAGCCAACTGACAGAAAACATTCAGTACTTC.

Written as DNA, the CDR3 is TGTGCCAGCAGCTTGTTTAAGGGGGCGCCGGGCGGAGAGACCCAGTACTTC. Translating it yields CASSLFKGAPGGETQYF. This chain joins TRBV5-4 and TRBJ2-5, with 7 positions matching TRBD1. Per germline, CDR1 SGHNT and CDR2 YYREEE (reference sequence). J was trimmed by 4 bases and V by 1 base; bases with no gene match: 13. This CDR3 has 17 residues.